This T cell receptor (beta chain) was retrieved from a study of blood T cell repertoires in COVID-19. The overall study: Nucleic acid was either cDNA or gDNA, and it came from T cells, B-cell-depleted T cells, or PBMCs.

In the authors' methods: Scientists estimated how many nucleated cells there were by amplifying reference gene primers. Repertoires were generated with immunoSEQ multiplex PCR, while TCRdb's copy carries only in-frame clones and drops some. The D gene and trimming were derived from the DNA, and the V and J assignments and clone size from that table. The sample records roughly 18,000 clones, 80% being singletons. The V gene's germline CDR1 is LNHDA and CDR2 SQIVND (reference sequence). The CDR3 has 15 residues. Between the trimmed V and J ends, which lost 8 bases and 4 bases, there was a span of 18 bases.

The receptor was isolated from a man aged 80 or over with acute or convalescent COVID-19. Specimen: peripheral blood. This chain connects TRBV19 to TRBJ1-3; D is ambiguous. Here the CDR3 DNA reads TGTGCCAGTGGGTCTGGACTGCCACGGGGAAACACCATATATTTT. Translating it yields CASGSGLPRGNTIYF.